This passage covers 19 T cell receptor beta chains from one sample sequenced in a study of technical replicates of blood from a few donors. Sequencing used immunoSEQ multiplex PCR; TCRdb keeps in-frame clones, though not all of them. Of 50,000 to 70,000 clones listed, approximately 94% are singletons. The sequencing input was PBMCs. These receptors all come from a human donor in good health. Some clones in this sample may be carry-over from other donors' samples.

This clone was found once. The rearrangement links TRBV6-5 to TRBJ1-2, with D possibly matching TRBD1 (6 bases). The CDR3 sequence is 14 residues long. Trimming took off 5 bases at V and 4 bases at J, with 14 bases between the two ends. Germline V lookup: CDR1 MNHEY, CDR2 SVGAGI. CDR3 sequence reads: CASSPTQGFYGYTF. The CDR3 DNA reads TGTGCCAGCAGTCCCACACAGGGATTCTATGGCTACACCTTC.

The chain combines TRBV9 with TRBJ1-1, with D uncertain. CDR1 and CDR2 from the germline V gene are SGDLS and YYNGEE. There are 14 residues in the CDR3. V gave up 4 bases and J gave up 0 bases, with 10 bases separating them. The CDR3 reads CASSLSPVNTEAFF. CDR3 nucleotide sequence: TGTGCCAGCAGCCTTAGCCCGGTGAACACTGAAGCTTTCTTT.

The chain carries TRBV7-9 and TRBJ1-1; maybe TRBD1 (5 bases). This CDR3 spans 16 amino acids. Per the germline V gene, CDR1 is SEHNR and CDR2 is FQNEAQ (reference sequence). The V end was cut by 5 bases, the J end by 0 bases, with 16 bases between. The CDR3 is CASSNNPGGLNTEAFF. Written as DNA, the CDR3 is TGTGCCAGCAGCAATAATCCGGGGGGATTGAACACTGAAGCTTTCTTT. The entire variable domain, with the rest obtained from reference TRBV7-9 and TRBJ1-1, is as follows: DTGVSQNPRHKITKRGQNVTFRCDPISEHNRLYWYRQTLGQGPEFLTYFQNEAQLEKSRLLSDRFSAERPKGSFSTLEIQRTEQGDSAMYLCASSNNPGGLNTEAFFGQGTRLTVV.

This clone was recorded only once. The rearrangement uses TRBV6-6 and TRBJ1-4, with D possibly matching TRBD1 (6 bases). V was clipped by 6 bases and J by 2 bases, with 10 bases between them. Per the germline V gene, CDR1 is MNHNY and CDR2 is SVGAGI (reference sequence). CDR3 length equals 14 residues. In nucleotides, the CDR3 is TGTGCCAGCAGGAAAACAGGGACTAATGAAAAACTGTTTTTT. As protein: CASRKTGTNEKLFF.

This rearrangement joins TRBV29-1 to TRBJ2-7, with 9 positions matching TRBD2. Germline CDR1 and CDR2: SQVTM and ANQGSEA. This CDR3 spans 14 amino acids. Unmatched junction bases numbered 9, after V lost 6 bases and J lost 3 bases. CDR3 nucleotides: TGCAGCGTGGCATATGGGCGGGGGGGCTACGAGCAGTACTTC. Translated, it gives CSVAYGRGGYEQYF.

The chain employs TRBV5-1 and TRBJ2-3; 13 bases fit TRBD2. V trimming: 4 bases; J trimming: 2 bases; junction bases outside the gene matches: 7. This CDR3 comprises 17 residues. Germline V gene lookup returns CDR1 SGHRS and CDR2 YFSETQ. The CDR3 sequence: CASSPGTSGDFTDTQYF. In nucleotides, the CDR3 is TGCGCCAGCAGCCCCGGGACTAGCGGGGACTTCACAGATACGCAGTATTTT.

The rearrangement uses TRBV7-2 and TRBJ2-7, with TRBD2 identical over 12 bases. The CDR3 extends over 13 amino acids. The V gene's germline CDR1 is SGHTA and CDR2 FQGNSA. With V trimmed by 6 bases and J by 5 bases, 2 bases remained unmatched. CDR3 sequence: CASRTSGSHEQYF. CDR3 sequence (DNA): TGTGCCAGCAGGACTAGCGGGAGCCACGAGCAGTACTTC.

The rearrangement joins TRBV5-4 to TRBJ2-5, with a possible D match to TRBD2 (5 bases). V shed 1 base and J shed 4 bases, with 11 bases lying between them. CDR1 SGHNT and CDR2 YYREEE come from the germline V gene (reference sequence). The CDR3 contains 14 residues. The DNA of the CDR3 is TGTGCCAGCAGCTTGCGCGCTGAGGGAGAGACCCAGTACTTC. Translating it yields CASSLRAEGETQYF.

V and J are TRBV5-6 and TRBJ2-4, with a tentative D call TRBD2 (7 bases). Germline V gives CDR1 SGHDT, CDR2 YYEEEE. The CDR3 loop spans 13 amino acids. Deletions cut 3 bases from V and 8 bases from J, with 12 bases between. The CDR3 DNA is TGTGCCAGCAGCTCGGGGGGCCTGGACATTCAGTACTTC. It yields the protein CASSSGGLDIQYF.

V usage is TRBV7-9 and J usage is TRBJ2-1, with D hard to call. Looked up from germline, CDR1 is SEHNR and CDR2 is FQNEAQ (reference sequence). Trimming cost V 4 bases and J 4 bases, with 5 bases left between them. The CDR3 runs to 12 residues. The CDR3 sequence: CASSSTYNEQFF. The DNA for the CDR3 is TGTGCCAGCAGCTCGACTTACAATGAGCAGTTCTTC.

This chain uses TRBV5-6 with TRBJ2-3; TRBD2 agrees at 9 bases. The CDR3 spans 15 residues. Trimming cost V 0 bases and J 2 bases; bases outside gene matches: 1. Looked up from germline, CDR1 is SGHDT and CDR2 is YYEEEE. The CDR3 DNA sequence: TGTGCCAGCAGCTTGGCGGGACTAGCCACAGATACGCAGTATTTT. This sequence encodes CASSLAGLATDTQYF.

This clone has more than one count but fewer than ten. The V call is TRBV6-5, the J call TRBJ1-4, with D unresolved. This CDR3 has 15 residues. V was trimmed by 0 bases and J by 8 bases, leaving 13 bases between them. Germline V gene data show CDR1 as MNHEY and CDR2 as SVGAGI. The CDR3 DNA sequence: TGTGCCAGCAGTTACTCGAGTGGAGCCGGAGAAAAACTGTTTTTT. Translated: CASSYSSGAGEKLFF.

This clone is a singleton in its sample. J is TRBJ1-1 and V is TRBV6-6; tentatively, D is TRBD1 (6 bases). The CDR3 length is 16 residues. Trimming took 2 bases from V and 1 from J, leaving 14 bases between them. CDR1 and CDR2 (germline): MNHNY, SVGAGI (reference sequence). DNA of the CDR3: TGTGCCAGCAGTTACCCGTTACAGGGCAAGAACACTGAAGCTTTCTTT. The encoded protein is CASSYPLQGKNTEAFF.

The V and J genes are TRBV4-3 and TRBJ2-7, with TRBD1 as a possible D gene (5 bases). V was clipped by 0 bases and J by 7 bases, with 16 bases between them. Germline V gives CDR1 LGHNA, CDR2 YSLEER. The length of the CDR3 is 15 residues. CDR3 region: CASSQEQAASTEQYF. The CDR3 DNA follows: TGCGCCAGCAGCCAAGAACAGGCCGCTTCTACGGAGCAGTACTTC.

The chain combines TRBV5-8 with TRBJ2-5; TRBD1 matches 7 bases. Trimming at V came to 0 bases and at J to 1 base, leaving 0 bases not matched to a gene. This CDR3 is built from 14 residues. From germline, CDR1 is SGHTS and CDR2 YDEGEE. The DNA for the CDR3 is TGTGCCAGCAGCTTGGGGGACAGCCAAGAGACCCAGTACTTC. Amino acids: CASSLGDSQETQYF.

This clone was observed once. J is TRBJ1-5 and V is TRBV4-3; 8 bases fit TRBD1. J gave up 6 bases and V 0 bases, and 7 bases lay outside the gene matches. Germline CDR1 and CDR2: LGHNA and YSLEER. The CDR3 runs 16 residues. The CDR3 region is CASSQEVDRVTQPQHF. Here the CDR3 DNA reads TGCGCCAGCAGCCAAGAGGTGGACAGGGTTACTCAGCCCCAGCATTTT.

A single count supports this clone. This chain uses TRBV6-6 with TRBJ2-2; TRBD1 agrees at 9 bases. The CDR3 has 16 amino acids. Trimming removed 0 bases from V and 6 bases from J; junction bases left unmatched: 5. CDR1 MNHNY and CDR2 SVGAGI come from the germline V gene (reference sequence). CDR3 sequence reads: CASSYSGQGGAGELFF. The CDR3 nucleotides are TGTGCCAGCAGTTACTCGGGACAGGGCGGTGCCGGGGAGCTGTTTTTT.

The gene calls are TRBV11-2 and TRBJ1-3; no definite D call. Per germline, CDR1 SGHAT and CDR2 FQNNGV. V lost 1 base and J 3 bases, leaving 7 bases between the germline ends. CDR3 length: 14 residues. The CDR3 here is CASSLVYSGNTIYF. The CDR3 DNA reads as TGTGCCAGCAGCTTAGTCTACAGTGGAAACACCATATATTTT.

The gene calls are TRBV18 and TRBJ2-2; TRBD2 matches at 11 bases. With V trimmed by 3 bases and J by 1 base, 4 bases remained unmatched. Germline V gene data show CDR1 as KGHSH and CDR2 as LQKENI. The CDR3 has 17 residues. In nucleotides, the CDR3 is TGTGCCAGCTCACCGACCGGGACTAGCGGGAACACCGGGGAGCTGTTTTTT. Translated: CASSPTGTSGNTGELFF.